Presented here are 24 T cell receptor beta chains from one specimen sequenced in a study of blood T cell repertoires in COVID-19. Repertoires were generated with immunoSEQ multiplex PCR, while TCRdb's copy carries only in-frame clones and drops some. In the table there are around 200,000 clones, approximately 86% of which are singletons. Sequencing was done on a sample of peripheral blood. These receptors all stem from a young man with acute or convalescent COVID-19.

The gene calls are TRBV2 and TRBJ2-3, with 7 bases fitting TRBD2. There are 16 residues in the CDR3. Losses at the gene ends were 6 bases for V and 3 bases for J; bases not matched to a gene: 12. Germline V gene lookup returns CDR1 SNHLY and CDR2 FYNNEI. CDR3 in amino acids: CASSAGLAAITDTQYF. CDR3 nucleotide sequence: TGTGCCAGCAGCGCGGGTCTAGCGGCTATTACAGATACGCAGTATTTT.

The V call is TRBV6-5, the J call TRBJ2-7; TRBD1 agrees at 8 bases. Germline assignment: CDR1 MNHEY and CDR2 SVGAGI. Losses at the gene ends were 2 bases for V and 6 bases for J; bases not matched to a gene: 3. This CDR3 region has 13 residues. The chain's CDR3 is CASSYADRAEQYF. The CDR3 bases are TGTGCCAGCAGTTACGCGGACAGGGCCGAGCAGTACTTC.

This clone appeared a single time. V gene TRBV27 combines with J gene TRBJ1-1; no clear D gene. Germline-derived CDR1 and CDR2 are MNHEY and SMNVEV (reference sequence). The CDR3 runs to 14 residues. Trimming took off 3 bases at V and 2 bases at J, with 10 bases between the two ends. CDR3 sequence: CASSLVGRNTEAFF. The CDR3 DNA follows: TGTGCCAGCAGTTTGGTCGGTAGAAACACTGAAGCTTTCTTT.

The chain links TRBV5-6 to TRBJ1-1; D gene uncertain. Germline V gives CDR1 SGHDT, CDR2 YYEEEE. V gave up 2 bases and J gave up 2 bases, with 16 bases separating them. There are 16 residues in the CDR3. CDR3 sequence: CASSFGGLAFNTEAFF. The CDR3 bases are TGTGCCAGCAGCTTTGGAGGCTTAGCCTTTAACACTGAAGCTTTCTTT.

Note on this clone: Other nucleotide sequences from this sample produce the same CDR3. This sequence joins TRBV7-9 and TRBJ2-7, with 9 bases that match TRBD1. Unmatched junction bases numbered 2, after V lost 4 bases and J lost 1 base. The CDR3 loop spans 14 amino acids. Per germline, CDR1 SEHNR and CDR2 FQNEAQ (reference sequence). DNA of the CDR3: TGTGCCAGCAGCTCGGGACAGGGTTCCTACGAGCAGTACTTC. Its protein product is CASSSGQGSYEQYF. The whole variable domain, filled in from reference TRBV7-9 and TRBJ2-7, reads DTGVSQNPRHKITKRGQNVTFRCDPISEHNRLYWYRQTLGQGPEFLTYFQNEAQLEKSRLLSDRFSAERPKGSFSTLEIQRTEQGDSAMYLCASSSGQGSYEQYFGPGTRLTVT.

The chain recombines TRBV12-2 with TRBJ2-7; TRBD2, the D gene given by the table, was not confirmed from the DNA. TRBV12-2 has pseudogene status. The CDR3 is 16 amino acids. CDR3 sequence (DNA): TGTGCAAGTCGCTTAGCGTCGGGACTAGCAGCGTGCGAGCAGTACTTC. Protein sequence: CASRLASGLAACEQYF.

This chain links TRBV2 with TRBJ2-3; a possible D gene is TRBD1 (5 bases). Germline loops: CDR1 SNHLY, CDR2 FYNNEI. V was pared by 2 bases and J by 8 bases, with 11 bases between. The CDR3 length is 13 residues. This chain's CDR3 is CASSESRRGTQYF. The CDR3 DNA reads as TGTGCCAGCAGTGAATCCCGAAGGGGTACGCAGTATTTT.

The chain has TRBV3-1 (or the pseudogene TRBV3-2) and TRBJ2-3; D unclear. The CDR3 has 14 amino acids. Per the germline V gene, CDR1 is LGHDT and CDR2 is YNNKEL (reference sequence). Deletions cut 4 bases from V and 2 bases from J, with 10 bases between. CDR3: CASSLIRDTDTQYF. The CDR3 DNA sequence: TGTGCCAGCAGCCTCATTAGAGACACAGATACGCAGTATTTT.

The V and J genes are TRBV28 and TRBJ2-7; D gene uncertain. Germline V lookup: CDR1 MDHEN, CDR2 SYDVKM. Trimming removed 5 bases from V and 4 bases from J, with 3 bases in between. The length of the CDR3 is 10 residues. In nucleotides, the CDR3 is TGTGCCAGCAGTCAGTACGAGCAGTACTTC. It codes for CASSQYEQYF. The full variable domain, rest sourced from reference TRBV28 and TRBJ2-7, is DVKVTQSSRYLVKRTGEKVFLECVQDMDHENMFWYRQDPGLGLRLIYFSYDVKMKEKGDIPEGYSVSREKKERFSLILESASTNQTSMYLCASSQYEQYFGPGTRLTVT.

The rearrangement joins TRBV6-5 to TRBJ2-1, with 9 bases fitting TRBD1. Unmatched junction bases numbered 6, after V lost 7 bases and J lost 5 bases. The CDR3 loop spans 14 amino acids. The germline V gene encodes CDR1 MNHEY and CDR2 SVGAGI. CDR3 residues: CASIRDRVNNEQFF. The CDR3 DNA reads as TGTGCCAGCATCCGGGACAGGGTCAACAATGAGCAGTTCTTC.

This clone has a single count. This chain links TRBV3-1 (or the pseudogene TRBV3-2) with TRBJ2-2, with D tentatively TRBD2 (5 bases). The germline CDR1 and CDR2 sequences are LGHDT and YNNKEL (reference sequence). The CDR3 has 16 residues. V lost 4 bases and J lost 2, with 14 bases in between. CDR3 amino acids: CASSPTRGSNTGELFF. For the CDR3, the DNA is TGTGCCAGCAGCCCGACCCGGGGATCTAACACCGGGGAGCTGTTTTTT.

The chain joins TRBV6-5 to TRBJ2-1, with 8 nucleotides matching TRBD1. This CDR3 contains 15 residues. V lost 6 bases to trimming and J lost 1 base; unmatched junction nucleotides: 5. Germline V CDR1 and CDR2: MNHEY, SVGAGI. The CDR3 loop is CASRRQGSSYNEQFF. For the CDR3, the DNA is TGTGCCAGCAGACGACAGGGGAGTTCCTACAATGAGCAGTTCTTC.

The chain employs TRBV19 and TRBJ2-4; TRBD1 might be the D (6 bases). The CDR3 has 14 amino acids. Germline-derived CDR1 and CDR2 are LNHDA and SQIVND (reference sequence). Trimming cost V 4 bases and J 1 base, with 8 bases left between them. The CDR3 coding sequence is TGTGCCAGTAGTAAGCAGGGGGCCAAAAACATTCAGTACTTC. This codes for CASSKQGAKNIQYF.

V usage is TRBV9 and J usage is TRBJ2-5, with 7 bases identical to TRBD1. This CDR3 is built from 15 residues. V shed 3 bases and J 1 base; nucleotides not matched to a gene: 6. Germline V gene lookup returns CDR1 SGDLS and CDR2 YYNGEE. The DNA of the CDR3 is TGTGCCAGCAGCGCCGTGGGACAGCCCCAAGAGACCCAGTACTTC. Encoded protein: CASSAVGQPQETQYF.

This rearrangement joins TRBV5-4 to TRBJ1-4, with TRBD1 matching 7 bases. Germline CDR1 is SGHNT and CDR2 is YYREEE (reference sequence). This CDR3 has 15 amino acids. V shed 3 bases, J shed 2 bases, and the junction held 4 bases outside the gene matches. CDR3 region: CASSSQGSTNEKLFF. The CDR3 DNA is TGTGCCAGCAGCTCACAGGGGTCCACTAATGAAAAACTGTTTTTT.

V is TRBV5-1 and J is TRBJ1-1; weak D call: TRBD1 (5 bases). V was clipped by 4 bases and J by 4 bases, with 20 bases between them. Germline CDR1 reads SGHRS; CDR2 reads YFSETQ. The CDR3 is 16 residues long. The CDR3 nucleotides are TGCGCCAGCAGCACGGACACCTCCCGGTTGGGCACTGAAGCTTTCTTT. Its translation is CASSTDTSRLGTEAFF.

The chain combines TRBV28 with TRBJ2-3; 10 nucleotides agree with TRBD2. This CDR3 has 14 residues. Germline CDR1 reads MDHEN; CDR2 reads SYDVKM. V was clipped by 5 bases and J by 7 bases; unmatched bases: 6. CDR3 sequence reads: CASSDSSGGYTQYF. The CDR3 DNA reads TGTGCCAGCAGTGACTCTAGCGGGGGTTATACGCAGTATTTT.

The gene calls are TRBV6-5 and TRBJ1-3, with D maybe TRBD1 (6 bases). The V gene lost 5 bases and the J gene lost 4 bases, with 15 bases spanning the gap. The CDR3 is made up of 15 amino acids. The germline CDR1 and CDR2 sequences are MNHEY and SVGAGI. For the CDR3, the DNA is TGTGCCAGCAGTATCTCTGCAGGGGTAGGAAACACCATATATTTT. Residues: CASSISAGVGNTIYF.

This clone was detected only once. This chain links TRBV27 with TRBJ2-5, with 10 bases matching TRBD1. The trim removed 4 bases at V and 2 bases at J, leaving 1 base unmatched. This CDR3 is 14 amino acids long. In germline, CDR1 is MNHEY, CDR2 SMNVEV (reference sequence). The CDR3 is CASSSDRGQETQYF. The DNA for the CDR3 is TGTGCCAGCAGTTCGGACAGGGGGCAAGAGACCCAGTACTTC.

The J gene is TRBJ2-5, the V gene TRBV7-2, with TRBD1 as a possible D gene (5 bases). Deletions cut 0 bases from V and 1 base from J, with 6 bases between. The germline V gene encodes CDR1 SGHTA and CDR2 FQGNSA. This CDR3 is 14 amino acids long. In DNA form, the CDR3 reads TGTGCCAGCAGCTTAGCCAGGGTCCAAGAGACCCAGTACTTC. It is translated as CASSLARVQETQYF.

This rearrangement joins TRBV5-5 to TRBJ2-7; D ambiguous. Per the germline V gene, CDR1 is SGHKS and CDR2 is YYEKEE (reference sequence). The CDR3 is made up of 12 amino acids. V dropped 3 bases and J dropped 6 bases, with 10 bases sitting between them. Here the CDR3 reads CASSYRSGEQYF. The CDR3 DNA is TGTGCCAGCAGCTACCGATCGGGCGAGCAGTACTTC.

The DNA for the CDR3 is TGTGCCATCAGTGCTCCCCCAGGACAGGGGGGGAACACCGGGGAGCTGTTTTTT. Protein: CAISAPPGQGGNTGELFF. The genes are TRBV10-3 and TRBJ2-2, with TRBD1 matching over 10 bases. Germline CDR1 ENHRY, CDR2 SYGVKD. The CDR3 spans 18 residues. V lost 4 bases and J lost 1; bases outside the gene matches: 9.

V is TRBV2 and J is TRBJ1-2, with 11 bases matching TRBD1. The germline V gene has CDR1 SNHLY and CDR2 FYNNEI. J gave up 7 bases and V 10 bases, and 8 bases lay outside the gene matches. The CDR3 totals 13 residues. The CDR3 sequence is CANRGQGAAGYTF. CDR3 sequence (DNA): TGTGCCAACAGAGGACAGGGGGCAGCTGGCTACACCTTC.

V gene TRBV29-1 combines with J gene TRBJ2-7; no definite D call. With 7 bases removed from V and 2 bases from J, the gap between germline ends came to 9 bases. This CDR3 region has 11 residues. In germline, CDR1 is SQVTM, CDR2 ANQGSEA. CDR3 sequence (DNA): TGCAGCGCCCTATTTACCTACGAGCAGTACTTC. This translates into CSALFTYEQYF.